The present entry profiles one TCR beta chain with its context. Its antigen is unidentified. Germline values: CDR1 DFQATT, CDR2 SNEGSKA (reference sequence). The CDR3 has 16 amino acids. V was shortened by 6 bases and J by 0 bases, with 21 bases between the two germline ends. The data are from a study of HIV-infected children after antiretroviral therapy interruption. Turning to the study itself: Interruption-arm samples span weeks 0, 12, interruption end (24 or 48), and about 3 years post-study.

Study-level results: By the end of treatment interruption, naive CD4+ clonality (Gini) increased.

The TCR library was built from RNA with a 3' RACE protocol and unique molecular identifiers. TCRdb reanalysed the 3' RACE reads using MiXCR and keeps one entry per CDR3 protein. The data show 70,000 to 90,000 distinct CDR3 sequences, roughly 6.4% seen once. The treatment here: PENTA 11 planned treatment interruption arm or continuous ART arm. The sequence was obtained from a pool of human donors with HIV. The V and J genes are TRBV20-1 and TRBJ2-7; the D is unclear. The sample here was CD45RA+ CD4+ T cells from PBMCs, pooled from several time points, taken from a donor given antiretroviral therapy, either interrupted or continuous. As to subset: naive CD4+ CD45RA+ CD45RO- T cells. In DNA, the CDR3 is TGCAGTGCGGAAAAATCTACGGGTTTCACCTCCTACGAGCAGTACTTC. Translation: CSAEKSTGFTSYEQYF.